Sequencing of this T cell receptor beta chain was carried out in a study of CD8 T cells in acute hepatitis C reinfection. For the study at large: CD8+ T cells specific for HCV NS3-1073 were sequenced.

Time point noted: acute HCV infection, within 168 days of estimated infection date. Hepatitis C virus-specific T cells were sequenced directly ex vivo without in vitro expansion. Acute primary HCV meant a new positive RNA or antibody result following a negative test within 24 weeks. Staining for HCV-specific cells used the tetramer carrying NS3 residues 1073-1081. Dead cells were excluded, and live cells stained for CD3, CD8 and CD45RO. The germline V gene has CDR1 LNHNV and CDR2 YYDKDF (reference sequence). V was pared by 0 bases and J by 4 bases, with 8 bases of the junction left unmatched. The CDR3 is 18 amino acids. Regarding the study as a whole: TRBV04 and TRBV06 were preferentially used in all groups, not explained by naive pool overrepresentation.

Repertoires were generated with immunoSEQ multiplex PCR, while TCRdb's copy carries only in-frame clones and drops some. The sample yields 290 or so clones, about three quarters seen once. The chain carries TRBV15 and TRBJ2-5, with 13 bases aligning to TRBD2. Sequenced here: HCV NS3-1073 tetramer-sorted CD8+ T cells from PBMCs, sampled during acute infection. This TCR was recovered from a man aged 18 to 30 with chronic hepatitis C. The CDR3 DNA reads TGTGCCACCAGCAGAGAAACGACTAGCGGGGGGTTCCCAGAGACCCAGTACTTC. Residues: CATSRETTSGGFPETQYF.